This T cell receptor (beta chain) was observed in a study of tumor-infiltrating lymphocytes in primary liver carcinoma. Whole-study findings and limits: Roughly 7-25% of top clones, and no more, occurred in all five tumor regions.

The CDR3 extends over 15 amino acids. J gave up 7 bases and V 3 bases, and 11 bases lay outside the gene matches. Per the germline V gene, CDR1 is MNHNS and CDR2 is SASEGT. TCR beta cDNA came from approximately 490 ng total RNA, primed with a constant-region primer. Investigators got TCR beta libraries out of three nested multiplex PCR rounds, done with slightly modified ARM-PCR. TRBV1-TRBV30 forward and Cbeta reverse primers drove the first two roughly 10-cycle rounds. MiXCR was run by TCRdb on the multiplex PCR reads, yielding one entry per CDR3 protein. The sample lists 65,000 to 80,000 distinct CDR3 sequences; about 72% were seen once. Each 20-30 mg portion of unsorted bulk tissue served as the source for co-extraction of RNA and DNA. Notes on this clonotype: Its antigen is unknown.

Sequencing used liver tumor tissue from sampling region 4. Subset reported: tumor region T4, right-lateral pole. The chain recombines TRBV6-1 with TRBJ2-7, with 8 nucleotides matching TRBD2. The TCR comes from a man aged 40-50 years with primary liver carcinoma and hepatitis B virus infection. Here the CDR3 DNA reads TGTGCCAGCAGTGATAAAGCGGGAGAGACCGAGGAGCAGTACTTC. It yields the protein CASSDKAGETEEQYF.